Listed here are 27 T cell receptor beta chains from one sample, sequenced in a study of T-cell reconstitution after alpha-beta-depleted transplantation in children. Researchers prepared the TCRbeta library using unique molecular identifiers, the study reports. Each CDR3 protein gets one entry after TCRdb re-called the PCR reads with MiXCR. The table lists approximately 300,000 distinct CDR3 sequences, roughly 9.1% of them singletons. This specimen was PBMCs, taken before TCRalphabeta/CD19-depleted stem cell transplant. The receptors derive from a boy younger than two with acute myeloid leukemia, due to receive a stem cell transplant.

The V gene is TRBV18, the J gene TRBJ1-1; TRBD1 might be the D (5 bases). The CDR3 contains 14 residues. Germline CDR1 is KGHSH and CDR2 is LQKENI. V lost 3 bases to trimming and J lost 4 bases, with 12 bases between them. The CDR3 sequence is CASSPLSGGTEAFF. The CDR3 DNA reads TGTGCCAGCTCACCCTTGTCGGGGGGCACTGAAGCTTTCTTT.

This clonotype occurred many times. This sequence joins TRBV29-1 and TRBJ2-1; D not resolved. Trimming pared 2 bases from V and 0 bases from J, leaving 8 bases between. The CDR3 sequence is 14 residues long. Germline V lookup: CDR1 SQVTM, CDR2 ANQGSEA. The CDR3 sequence is CSVEHPSSYNEQFF. The CDR3 bases are TGCAGCGTTGAACACCCCAGCTCCTACAATGAGCAGTTCTTC.

This clonotype was seen ten or more times. The chain uses TRBV25-1 and TRBJ2-7; 10 nucleotides align to TRBD1. The germline CDR1 and CDR2 sequences are MGHDK and SYGVNS. With V trimmed by 7 bases and J by 2 bases, 5 bases remained unmatched. The CDR3 length is 14 residues. This CDR3 is CASTEDRGPYEQYF. The CDR3 region has the DNA TGTGCCAGCACCGAAGACAGGGGGCCCTACGAGCAGTACTTC.

In regard to this clonotype: A much larger clone is a single base away; this may be a read error. V and J are TRBV29-1 and TRBJ2-3; no reliable D call. The CDR3 consists of 11 residues. CDR1 SQVTM and CDR2 ANQGSEA come from the germline V gene. The V gene lost 3 bases and the J gene lost 5 bases, with 6 bases spanning the gap. The CDR3 nucleotides are TGCAGCGTTGACAACGGAGATACGCAGTATTTT. Translated, it gives CSVDNGDTQYF.

V usage is TRBV5-6 and J usage is TRBJ2-5; tentative D call: TRBD1 (6 bases). The CDR3 sequence is 14 residues long. The ends were cut back, 2 bases at V and 1 base at J, with 9 bases in the middle. CDR1 is SGHDT and CDR2 is YYEEEE in the germline V gene. The CDR3 is CASSLGDTQETQYF. CDR3 coding DNA: TGTGCCAGCAGCTTAGGGGACACCCAAGAGACCCAGTACTTC.

This clonotype was picked up many times. The CDR3 reads CASSSSGGSATNEKLFF. The CDR3 DNA sequence: TGTGCCAGCAGCTCAAGCGGGGGTTCTGCAACTAATGAAAAACTGTTTTTT. The rearrangement links TRBV12-3 or TRBV12-4 to TRBJ1-4; tentatively, D is TRBD1 (5 bases). Trimming removed 6 bases at V and 0 bases at J, with 17 bases between. The CDR3 is 17 residues long.

This clonotype has at least ten counts. J is TRBJ2-4 and V is TRBV28, with D possibly matching TRBD1 (6 bases). The V and J ends lost 1 base and 5 bases respectively, with 12 bases between them. Germline V gives CDR1 MDHEN, CDR2 SYDVKM. The CDR3 spans 15 residues. In DNA form, the CDR3 reads TGTGCCAGCAGTTTATCAGGGGTTTTTGAAAACATTCAGTACTTC. Translating it yields CASSLSGVFENIQYF.

With regard to this clonotype: A much larger clone differs by one base, so this may be a read error. The rearrangement joins TRBV2 to TRBJ2-2, with D perhaps TRBD2 (5 bases). The CDR3 sequence is 16 residues long. Germline V lookup: CDR1 SNHLY, CDR2 FYNNEI. The V end lost 10 bases, the J end lost 2 bases, and 20 bases lay between the germline ends. The CDR3 protein is CANSRSWERNTGELFF. CDR3 DNA: TGTGCCAACAGCAGGTCGTGGGAGCGTAACACCGGGGAGCTGTTTTTT.

The chain uses TRBV29-1 and TRBJ2-7; tentative D call: TRBD1 (5 bases). This CDR3 has 11 amino acids. Trimming stripped 4 bases from V and 5 bases from J, with 9 bases between. Germline CDR1 and CDR2: SQVTM and ANQGSEA. The CDR3 nucleotides read TGCAGCGTTGCTGGGGCTGACGAGCAGTACTTC. Protein sequence: CSVAGADEQYF.

This clonotype was found a few times. V gene TRBV7-9 combines with J gene TRBJ2-3; the match to TRBD2 covers 7 bases. The V gene end was trimmed by 5 bases and the J gene end by 0 bases; junction bases not matched to a gene: 8. The CDR3 is 16 amino acids. Germline CDR1 reads SEHNR; CDR2 reads FQNEAQ (reference sequence). Here the CDR3 reads CASSPSLARSTDTQYF. CDR3 nucleotide sequence: TGTGCCAGCAGCCCATCACTAGCGCGTAGCACAGATACGCAGTATTTT. Complete variable domain (other parts from reference TRBV7-9 and TRBJ2-3): DTGVSQNPRHKITKRGQNVTFRCDPISEHNRLYWYRQTLGQGPEFLTYFQNEAQLEKSRLLSDRFSAERPKGSFSTLEIQRTEQGDSAMYLCASSPSLARSTDTQYFGPGTRLTVL.

The V and J genes are TRBV12-2 and TRBJ2-2; TRBD2 is the table's D call, not checked against the DNA. TRBV12-2 is a pseudogene locus. This CDR3 is 15 amino acids long. The CDR3 DNA sequence: TGTGCAAGTCGCTCTGACCGCGGGGTAATCGGGGAGCTGTTTTTT. This translates into CASRSDRGVIGELFF.

This clonotype has just a few counts. The V call is TRBV28, the J call TRBJ1-2; 8 bases fit TRBD1. The CDR3 covers 18 residues. The trim removed 8 bases at V and 6 bases at J, leaving 23 bases unmatched. The germline gives CDR1 MDHEN, CDR2 SYDVKM. The DNA of the CDR3 is TGTGCCAGCCATTCACCCGGACAGGGAAGAAGGGCAGAGCATGGCTACACCTTC. It translates to CASHSPGQGRRAEHGYTF.

This clonotype was observed a few times. J is TRBJ2-7 and V is TRBV4-3; 8 positions match TRBD2. The CDR3 is 15 residues long. CDR1 is LGHNA, CDR2 YSLEER, per germline. V trimming: 3 bases; J trimming: 4 bases; junction bases outside the gene matches: 8. CDR3 DNA sequence: TGCGCCAGCAGCCAGAGTAGCGGGATCGCATACGAGCAGTACTTC. This sequence encodes CASSQSSGIAYEQYF.

There are a few counts of this clonotype. This chain joins TRBV27 and TRBJ2-5; TRBD1 might be the D (6 bases). The CDR3 length is 19 residues. Trimming removed 6 bases from V and 4 bases from J, with 30 bases in between. CDR1 is MNHEY, CDR2 SMNVEV, per germline (reference sequence). CDR3 DNA sequence: TGTGCCAGCAGCACCGGCGTGCCAACGAGGCCCAACAGGGCAGAGACCCAGTACTTC. Encoded protein: CASSTGVPTRPNRAETQYF.

This clonotype was seen many times. J is TRBJ2-7 and V is TRBV12-3 or TRBV12-4; 9 nucleotides line up with TRBD1. The CDR3 loop spans 15 amino acids. The V and J ends lost 7 bases and 3 bases, in that order; junction bases with no gene match: 10. The CDR3 reads CASTWTATGGYEQYF. Written as DNA, the CDR3 is TGTGCCAGCACCTGGACCGCGACAGGGGGCTACGAGCAGTACTTC.

Ten or more counts support this clonotype. This chain connects TRBV27 to TRBJ2-5; TRBD1 aligns across 7 bases. Germline CDR1 is MNHEY and CDR2 is SMNVEV (reference sequence). The V and J ends lost 4 bases and 0 bases, in that order; junction bases with no gene match: 14. The CDR3 spans 18 residues. CDR3 bases: TGTGCCAGCAGTTCGCGCCAACCAGGGACAGTAAACCAAGAGACCCAGTACTTC. This sequence encodes CASSSRQPGTVNQETQYF.

This clonotype was counted at least ten times. The chain couples TRBV29-1 to TRBJ2-3; TRBD2 is a possible D gene (6 bases). From germline, CDR1 is SQVTM and CDR2 ANQGSEA. V lost 5 bases to trimming and J lost 2 bases, with 11 bases between them. This CDR3 comprises 13 residues. In DNA form, the CDR3 reads TGCAGCGTTCGACGGGGGTCCACAGATACGCAGTATTTT. This codes for CSVRRGSTDTQYF.

On this clonotype itself: A clone one base away is much larger, so this may be a read error. The chain uses TRBV28 and TRBJ2-1; D is ambiguous. The CDR3 is 12 amino acids. The germline V gene encodes CDR1 MDHEN and CDR2 SYDVKM. Trimming left V 5 bases short and J 12 bases short, with 14 bases between. CDR3 coding DNA: TGTGCCAGCAGTCCTCATATGAGAAGGCAGTTCTTC. Encoded protein: CASSPHMRRQFF.

The chain links TRBV7-9 to TRBJ2-7, with D hard to call. Trimming took off 1 base at V and 0 bases at J, with 13 bases between the two ends. The CDR3 has 16 residues. Germline V gene lookup returns CDR1 SEHNR and CDR2 FQNEAQ (reference sequence). CDR3 region: CASSLGSQLFSYEQYF. The DNA for the CDR3 is TGTGCCAGCAGCTTAGGGAGCCAATTGTTCTCCTACGAGCAGTACTTC.

CDR3 DNA: TGTGCCTGGAGTTCTACTAGCGGGACCCAAGAGACCCAGTACTTC. Its protein is CAWSSTSGTQETQYF. This chain joins TRBV30 and TRBJ2-5; 10 bases are a match to TRBD2. Germline CDR1 and CDR2: GTSNPN and SVGIG (reference sequence). Trimming removed 2 bases from V and 1 base from J; junction bases left unmatched: 4. This CDR3 has 15 amino acids.

This clonotype showed up many times. The CDR3 spells CASSRTANEKLFF. The CDR3 DNA follows: TGTGCCAGCAGCCGGACGGCCAATGAAAAACTGTTTTTT. The V and J genes are TRBV7-2 and TRBJ1-4, with D unclear. Trimming left V 5 bases short and J 5 bases short, with 9 bases between. Germline loops: CDR1 SGHTA, CDR2 FQGNSA. This CDR3 contains 13 residues.

This clonotype occurred a few times. J is TRBJ2-4 and V is TRBV7-2; D ambiguous. Germline CDR1 reads SGHTA; CDR2 reads FQGNSA. V was pared by 6 bases and J by 0 bases, with 12 bases between. CDR3 length: 15 residues. DNA for the CDR3: TGTGCCAGCAGAGCTGAACCCTTAGCCAAAAACATTCAGTACTTC. This translates into CASRAEPLAKNIQYF.

V usage is TRBV7-2 and J usage is TRBJ2-1; no clear D gene. This CDR3 contains 18 residues. The V end lost 4 bases, the J end lost 3 bases, and 22 bases lay between the germline ends. Germline loops: CDR1 SGHTA, CDR2 FQGNSA. The CDR3: CASSSARREVPIYNEQFF. CDR3 DNA: TGTGCCAGCAGCTCAGCCCGTCGCGAGGTCCCAATCTACAATGAGCAGTTCTTC.

The CDR3 reads CASSSFTAYNSPLHF. The CDR3, as DNA: TGTGCCAGCAGCTCATTTACCGCCTATAATTCACCCCTCCACTTT. The V gene is TRBV5-4, the J gene TRBJ1-6; D gene ambiguous. Trimming removed 3 bases from V and 2 bases from J, with 9 bases in between. There are 15 residues in the CDR3. Germline assignment: CDR1 SGHNT and CDR2 YYREEE (reference sequence).

The table lists this clonotype with many counts. This sequence joins TRBV10-3 and TRBJ2-7, with D unresolved. Germline lookup yields CDR1 ENHRY and CDR2 SYGVKD. The CDR3 runs 14 residues. V shed 5 bases and J shed 2 bases, with 13 bases lying between them. In DNA form, the CDR3 reads TGTGCCATCAGTTCTCTCCGTGGGGCCTACGAGCAGTACTTC. This gives the protein CAISSLRGAYEQYF.

Many counts were recorded for this clonotype. V gene TRBV3-1 combines with J gene TRBJ2-2; either TRBD1 or TRBD2 may fit D (6 bases each). The CDR3 totals 16 residues. From germline, CDR1 is LGHDT and CDR2 YNNKEL (reference sequence). V lost 4 bases and J 6 bases, leaving 18 bases between the germline ends. DNA of the CDR3: TGTGCCAGCAGCCGCAGGGGACACGGCGGGGCCGGGGAGCTGTTTTTT. Protein: CASSRRGHGGAGELFF.

Many counts were recorded for this clonotype. The chain uses TRBV7-2 and TRBJ2-3, with D maybe TRBD1 (5 bases). CDR1 SGHTA and CDR2 FQGNSA come from the germline V gene. Trimming took off 4 bases at V and 10 bases at J, with 15 bases between the two ends. This CDR3 has 13 residues. This CDR3 is CASSSPWGDPQYF. CDR3 bases: TGTGCCAGCAGCTCGCCTTGGGGCGATCCGCAGTATTTT. The whole variable domain, filled in from reference TRBV7-2 and TRBJ2-3, reads GAGVSQSPSNKVTEKGKDVELRCDPISGHTALYWYRQSLGQGLEFLIYFQGNSAPDKSGLPSDRFSAERTGGSVSTLTIQRTQQEDSAVYLCASSSPWGDPQYFGPGTRLTVL.